The source of this T cell receptor (beta chain) is a study of T cells in Graves' hyperthyroidism and ophthalmopathy. This clonotype came up many times. The CDR3 has 16 amino acids. Germline V gene data show CDR1 as SNHLY and CDR2 as FYNNEI. V trimming: 3 bases; J trimming: 3 bases; junction bases outside the gene matches: 9. RNA transcripts were the template for amplifying TCR beta CDR3 regions. The HTBI primer set was used in a first-round RT-PCR of the TCR CDR3. MiXCR, applied by TCRdb to the multiplex PCR reads, yields one record per CDR3 protein. The sample lists 450,000 to 650,000 distinct CDR3 sequences; roughly 15% were seen once.

Sequencing was performed on blood. The source of this sequence is a woman aged 18-29 years with Graves' ophthalmopathy. The V call is TRBV2, the J call TRBJ2-7, with TRBD2 matching over 9 bases. The CDR3 loop reads CASSDPGLARIYEQYF. CDR3 nucleotides: TGTGCCAGCAGTGACCCGGGACTAGCACGGATCTACGAGCAGTACTTC.